This T cell receptor beta chain emerged from a study of monozygotic twins with inflammatory bowel disease. The study's findings and limits: IBD patients exhibited fewer clonotypes shared with other individuals than healthy twins, particularly with disease activity. Differences in immunosuppressive treatment may have been a source of added variability in patient repertoires.

Starting material for each TCR library was around 3.5 ug of total RNA. From the 5' RACE reads, TCRdb lists one entry per CDR3 protein and no DNA. In total, the table holds about 420,000 distinct CDR3 sequences. Regarding this clonotype: The target antigen is unknown.

The CDR3 loop spans 15 amino acids. Germline assignment: CDR1 SGHRS and CDR2 YFSETQ. V and J are TRBV5-1 and TRBJ2-1; TCRdb indicates TRBD1, and absent DNA this call remains unverified. The source material was blood. This TCR was sampled from a human donor with ulcerative colitis or Crohn's disease, or a healthy co-twin of an affected twin (not recorded which). CDR3 sequence reads: CASSLGQGSYNEQFF.